This T cell receptor beta chain derives from a study of shared clonotypes between healthy human individuals. Details on this clone: The antigen is unknown. This sequence may be a read error, since a much larger clone differs from it by one base. The sample carries other DNA sequences with the same CDR3.

TCRdb keeps only in-frame clones here, not all; method: immunoSEQ multiplex PCR. The sample has millions of clones; 85% to 95% are singletons. Germline CDR1 GTSNPN, CDR2 SVGIG (reference sequence). This CDR3 region has 13 residues. Trimming stripped 0 bases from V and 1 base from J, with 4 bases between. Findings of the study overall: Inspection by rarefaction showed sorted-subset sequencing to be incomplete despite large depth. Naive subsets usually exceeded memory subsets in estimated richness. Only blood was sampled, and tissue TCR repertoires likely differ from blood ones.

Sequencing was carried out using naive CD4+ T cells sorted from blood. Documented subset: CD45RA+ positively selected. The rearrangement joins TRBV30 to TRBJ1-5; no reliable D call. The source of this sequence is a man between 18 and 35 years old in good health. CDR3 nucleotides: TGTGCCTGGAGTGTGGGGAGCAATCAGCCCCAGCATTTT. Its protein is CAWSVGSNQPQHF.